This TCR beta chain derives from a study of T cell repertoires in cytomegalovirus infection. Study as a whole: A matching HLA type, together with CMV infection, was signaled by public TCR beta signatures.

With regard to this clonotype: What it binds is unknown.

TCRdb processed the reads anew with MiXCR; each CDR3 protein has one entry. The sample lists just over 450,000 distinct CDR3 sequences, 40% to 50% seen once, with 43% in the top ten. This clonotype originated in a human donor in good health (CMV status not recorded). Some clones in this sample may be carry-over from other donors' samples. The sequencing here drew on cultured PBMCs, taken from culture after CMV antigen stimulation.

As DNA, the CDR3 is TGCGCCAGCAGCCTTGGGTCCTCCAGACCTCAAAGGGAGCAGTACTTC. Protein product: CASSLGSSRPQREQYF. The genes are TRBV5-1 and TRBJ2-7; D unresolved. Germline CDR1 is SGHRS and CDR2 is YFSETQ. The CDR3 is made up of 16 amino acids. The germline V and J ends were trimmed by 4 bases and 7 bases, with 24 bases remaining between them.